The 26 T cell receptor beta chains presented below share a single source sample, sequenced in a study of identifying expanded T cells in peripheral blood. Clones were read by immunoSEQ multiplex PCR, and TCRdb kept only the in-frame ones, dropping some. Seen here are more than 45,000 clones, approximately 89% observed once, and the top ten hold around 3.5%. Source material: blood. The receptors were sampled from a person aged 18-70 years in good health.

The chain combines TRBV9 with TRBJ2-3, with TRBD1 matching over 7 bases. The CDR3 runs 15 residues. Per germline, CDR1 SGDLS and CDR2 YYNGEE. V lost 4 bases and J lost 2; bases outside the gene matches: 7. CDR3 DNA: TGTGCCAGCAGCCTCCGACAGGGAGACACAGATACGCAGTATTTT. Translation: CASSLRQGDTDTQYF.

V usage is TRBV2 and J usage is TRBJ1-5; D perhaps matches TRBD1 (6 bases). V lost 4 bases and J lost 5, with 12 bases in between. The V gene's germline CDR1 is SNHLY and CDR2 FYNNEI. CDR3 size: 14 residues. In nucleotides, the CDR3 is TGTGCCAGCAGTGTAGTGGACAGTTATCAGCCCCAGCATTTT. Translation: CASSVVDSYQPQHF.

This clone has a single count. CDR3 DNA sequence: TGTGCCAGCAGCTTAGAAGGCGCCCGGGAGACCCAGTACTTC. Translating it yields CASSLEGARETQYF. The chain employs TRBV7-9 and TRBJ2-5, with no clear D. The V and J ends lost 1 base and 5 bases respectively, with 11 bases between them. CDR1 is SEHNR, CDR2 FQNEAQ, per germline (reference sequence). The CDR3 extends over 14 amino acids.

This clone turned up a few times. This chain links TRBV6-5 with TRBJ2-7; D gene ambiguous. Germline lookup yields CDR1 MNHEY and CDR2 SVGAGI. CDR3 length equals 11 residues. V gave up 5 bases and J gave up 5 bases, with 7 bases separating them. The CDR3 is CASSAMDEQYF. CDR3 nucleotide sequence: TGTGCCAGCAGTGCTATGGACGAGCAGTACTTC.

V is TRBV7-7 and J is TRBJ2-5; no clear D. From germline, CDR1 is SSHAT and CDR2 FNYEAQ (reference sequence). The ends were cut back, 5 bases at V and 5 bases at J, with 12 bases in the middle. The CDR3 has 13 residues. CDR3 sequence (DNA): TGTGCCAGCAGCCTCGTCTTTGGGGAGACCCAGTACTTC. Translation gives CASSLVFGETQYF.

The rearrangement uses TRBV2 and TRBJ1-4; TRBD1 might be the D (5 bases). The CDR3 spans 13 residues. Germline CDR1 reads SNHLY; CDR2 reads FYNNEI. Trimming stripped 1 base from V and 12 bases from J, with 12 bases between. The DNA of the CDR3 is TGTGCCAGCAGTGAAGAAGGAGGGACGGAACTGTTTTTT. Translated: CASSEEGGTELFF.

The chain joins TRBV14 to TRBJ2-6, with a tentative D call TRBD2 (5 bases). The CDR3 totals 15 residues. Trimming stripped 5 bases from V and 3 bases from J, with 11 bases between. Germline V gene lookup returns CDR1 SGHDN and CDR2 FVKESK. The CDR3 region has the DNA TGTGCCAGCAGCTTGGTTGCGGGTGGGGCCAACGTCCTGACTTTC. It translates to CASSLVAGGANVLTF.

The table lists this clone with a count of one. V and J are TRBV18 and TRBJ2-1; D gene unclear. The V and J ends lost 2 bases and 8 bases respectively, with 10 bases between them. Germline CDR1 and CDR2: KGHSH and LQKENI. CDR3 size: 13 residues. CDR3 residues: CASSPKVTDEQFF. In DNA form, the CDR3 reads TGTGCCAGCTCACCAAAGGTCACGGATGAGCAGTTCTTC.

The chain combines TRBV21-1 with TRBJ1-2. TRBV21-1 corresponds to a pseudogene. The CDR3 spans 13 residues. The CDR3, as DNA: TGTGCCAGCAGCAATCTCCATTGTGATGGCTACACCTTC. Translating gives CASSNLHCDGYTF.

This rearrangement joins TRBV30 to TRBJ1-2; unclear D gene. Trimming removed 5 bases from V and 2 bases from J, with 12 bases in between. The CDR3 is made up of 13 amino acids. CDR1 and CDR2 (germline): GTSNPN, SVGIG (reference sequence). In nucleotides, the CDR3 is TGTGCCTGGGAAGACACGGGGAACTATGGCTACACCTTC. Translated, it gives CAWEDTGNYGYTF.

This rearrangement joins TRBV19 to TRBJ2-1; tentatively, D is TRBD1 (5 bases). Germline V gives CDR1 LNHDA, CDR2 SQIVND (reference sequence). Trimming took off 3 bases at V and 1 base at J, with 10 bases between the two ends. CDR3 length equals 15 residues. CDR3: CASSITQGSYNEQFF. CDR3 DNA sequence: TGTGCCAGTAGTATCACGCAGGGATCCTACAATGAGCAGTTCTTC. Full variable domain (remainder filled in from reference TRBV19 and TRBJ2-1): DGGITQSPKYLFRKEGQNVTLSCEQNLNHDAMYWYRQDPGQGLRLIYYSQIVNDFQKGDIAEGYSVSREKKESFPLTVTSAQKNPTAFYLCASSITQGSYNEQFFGPGTRLTVL.

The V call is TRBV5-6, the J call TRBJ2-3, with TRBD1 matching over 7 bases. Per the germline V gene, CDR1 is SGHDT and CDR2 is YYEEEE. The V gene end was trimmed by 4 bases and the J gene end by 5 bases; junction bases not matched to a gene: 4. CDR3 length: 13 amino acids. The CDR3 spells CASSQTGRDTQYF. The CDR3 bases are TGTGCCAGCAGCCAGACAGGGAGAGATACGCAGTATTTT.

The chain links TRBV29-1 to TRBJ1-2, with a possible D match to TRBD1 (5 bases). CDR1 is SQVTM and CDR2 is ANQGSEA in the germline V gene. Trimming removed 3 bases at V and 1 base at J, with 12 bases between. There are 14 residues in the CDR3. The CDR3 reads CSVEGERGNYGYTF. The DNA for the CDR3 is TGCAGCGTTGAGGGGGAGAGGGGTAACTATGGCTACACCTTC.

Written as DNA, the CDR3 is TGTGCCAGCAGCTTGCAGTTTTCCGGTGCCGTCTCACCCCTCCACTTT. Amino acids: CASSLQFSGAVSPLHF. The chain has TRBV5-5 and TRBJ1-6; D uncertain. The V gene lost 1 base and the J gene lost 10 bases, with 18 bases spanning the gap. The CDR3 runs to 16 residues. CDR1 SGHKS and CDR2 YYEKEE come from the germline V gene (reference sequence).

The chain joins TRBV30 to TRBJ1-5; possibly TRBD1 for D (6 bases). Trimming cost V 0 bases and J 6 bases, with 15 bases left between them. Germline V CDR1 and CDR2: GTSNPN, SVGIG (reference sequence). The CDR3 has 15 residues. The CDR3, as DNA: TGTGCCTGGAGTGTAGAGGGGGTGTTCGGTCAGCCCCAGCATTTT. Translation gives CAWSVEGVFGQPQHF.

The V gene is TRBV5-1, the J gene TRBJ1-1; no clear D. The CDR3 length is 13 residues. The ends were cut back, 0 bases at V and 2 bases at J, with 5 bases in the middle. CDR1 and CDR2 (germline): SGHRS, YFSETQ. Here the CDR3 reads CASSLVVNTEAFF. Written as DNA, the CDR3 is TGCGCCAGCAGCTTGGTGGTTAACACTGAAGCTTTCTTT.

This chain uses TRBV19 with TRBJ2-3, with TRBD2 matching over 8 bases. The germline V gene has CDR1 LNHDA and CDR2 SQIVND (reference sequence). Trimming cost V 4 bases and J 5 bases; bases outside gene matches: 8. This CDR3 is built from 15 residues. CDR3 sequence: CASSRPGLGRDTQYF. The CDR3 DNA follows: TGTGCCAGTAGTAGGCCGGGACTAGGAAGAGATACGCAGTATTTT.

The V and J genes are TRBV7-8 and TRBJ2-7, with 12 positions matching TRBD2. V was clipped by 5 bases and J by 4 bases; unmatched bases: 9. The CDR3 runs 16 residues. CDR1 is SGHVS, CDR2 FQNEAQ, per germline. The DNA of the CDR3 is TGTGCCAGCAGCGTTCTAGCGGGAGGGCTAGGGTACGAGCAGTACTTC. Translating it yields CASSVLAGGLGYEQYF. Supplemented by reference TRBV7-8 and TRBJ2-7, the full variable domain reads GAGVSQSPRYKVAKRGQDVALRCDPISGHVSLFWYQQALGQGPEFLTYFQNEAQLDKSGLPSDRFFAERPEGSVSTLKIQRTQQEDSAVYLCASSVLAGGLGYEQYFGPGTRLTVT.

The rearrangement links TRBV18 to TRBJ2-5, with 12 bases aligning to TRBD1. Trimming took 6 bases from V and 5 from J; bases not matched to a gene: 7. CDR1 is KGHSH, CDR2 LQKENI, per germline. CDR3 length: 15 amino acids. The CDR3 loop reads CASSQGQGARETQYF. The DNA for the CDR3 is TGTGCCAGCTCCCAGGGACAGGGGGCGCGGGAGACCCAGTACTTC.

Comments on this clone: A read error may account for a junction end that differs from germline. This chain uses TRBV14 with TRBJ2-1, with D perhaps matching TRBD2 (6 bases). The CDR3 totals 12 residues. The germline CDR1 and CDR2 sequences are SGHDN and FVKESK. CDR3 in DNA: TGTGCCAGCAGCCAAGTACCCAGGGAGGTCATCTTC. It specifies CASSQVPREVIF.

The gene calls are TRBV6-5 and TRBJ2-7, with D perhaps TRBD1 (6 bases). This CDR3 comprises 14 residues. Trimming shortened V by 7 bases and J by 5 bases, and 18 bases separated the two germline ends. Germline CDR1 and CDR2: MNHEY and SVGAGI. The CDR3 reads CASKRGITYNEQYF. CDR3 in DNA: TGTGCCAGCAAGAGGGGGATTACGTACAACGAGCAGTACTTC.

The CDR3 sequence is CATKEGQGESGELFF. CDR3 sequence (DNA): TGTGCCACAAAAGAGGGACAGGGGGAATCCGGGGAGCTGTTTTTT. The rearrangement links TRBV19 to TRBJ2-2, with 11 bases lining up with TRBD1. This CDR3 is built from 15 residues. Looked up from germline, CDR1 is LNHDA and CDR2 is SQIVND (reference sequence). After removal of 10 bases from V and 6 bases from J, the junction contained 10 bases not matched to a gene. Drawing the rest from reference TRBV19 and TRBJ2-2, the complete variable domain is DGGITQSPKYLFRKEGQNVTLSCEQNLNHDAMYWYRQDPGQGLRLIYYSQIVNDFQKGDIAEGYSVSREKKESFPLTVTSAQKNPTAFYLCATKEGQGESGELFFGEGSRLTVL.

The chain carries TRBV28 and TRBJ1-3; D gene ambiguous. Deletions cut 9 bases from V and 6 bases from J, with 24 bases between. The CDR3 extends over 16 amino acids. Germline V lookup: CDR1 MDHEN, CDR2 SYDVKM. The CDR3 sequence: CASSSRAISPKNTIYF. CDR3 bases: TGTGCCAGTTCTAGCCGGGCGATTAGCCCGAAAAACACCATATATTTT. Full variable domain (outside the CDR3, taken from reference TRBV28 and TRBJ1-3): DVKVTQSSRYLVKRTGEKVFLECVQDMDHENMFWYRQDPGLGLRLIYFSYDVKMKEKGDIPEGYSVSREKKERFSLILESASTNQTSMYLCASSSRAISPKNTIYFGEGSWLTVV.

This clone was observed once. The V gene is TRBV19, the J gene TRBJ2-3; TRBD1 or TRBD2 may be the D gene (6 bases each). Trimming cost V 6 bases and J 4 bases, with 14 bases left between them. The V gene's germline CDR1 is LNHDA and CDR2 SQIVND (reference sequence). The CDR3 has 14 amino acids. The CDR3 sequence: CASSGGAGSDTQYF. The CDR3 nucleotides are TGTGCCAGTAGCGGGGGCGCCGGTTCAGATACGCAGTATTTT.

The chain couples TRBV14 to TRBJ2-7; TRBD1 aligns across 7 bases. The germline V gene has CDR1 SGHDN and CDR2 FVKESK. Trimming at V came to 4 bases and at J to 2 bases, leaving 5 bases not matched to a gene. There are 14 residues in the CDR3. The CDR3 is CASSRQGFPYEQYF. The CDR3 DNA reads TGTGCCAGCAGCCGACAGGGTTTTCCCTACGAGCAGTACTTC.

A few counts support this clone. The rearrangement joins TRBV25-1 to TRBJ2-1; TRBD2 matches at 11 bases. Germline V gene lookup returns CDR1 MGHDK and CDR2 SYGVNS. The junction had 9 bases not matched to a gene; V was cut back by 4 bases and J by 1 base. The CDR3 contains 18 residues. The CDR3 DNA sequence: TGTGCCAGCAGTGGGACTAGCGGGCAAGGTGTTTCCTACAATGAGCAGTTCTTC. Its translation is CASSGTSGQGVSYNEQFF.